This entry features one T cell receptor (beta chain) sequence. These data come from a study of shared clonotypes between healthy human individuals. The length of the CDR3 is 15 residues. The V gene's germline CDR1 is WNHNN and CDR2 SYGVQD (reference sequence). V shed 0 bases and J 10 bases; nucleotides not matched to a gene: 9. Clones were sequenced by immunoSEQ multiplex PCR, and TCRdb holds only the in-frame ones, with some missing. The profile shows about 330,000 clones, around 74% of them singletons. The source is a young man in good health. This chain connects TRBV10-1 to TRBJ2-1; 7 bases map to TRBD2. Sequenced: memory CD4+ T cells sorted from blood. This sample's subset: CD45RA-negative fraction. The CDR3 region has the DNA TGCGCCAGCAGTGAGTCGACCGGAGGGCGGGGGGAGCAGTTCTTC. It translates to CASSESTGGRGEQFF.